The 15 T cell receptor beta chains below were found in one sample sequenced in a study of blood T cell repertoires in COVID-19. Data came from immunoSEQ multiplex PCR; TCRdb stores just in-frame clones and leaves some out. The sample shows roughly 220,000 clones, approximately 86% of them seen only once. The specimen sequenced was peripheral blood. The receptors shown here come from a man aged 55 to 70 with acute or convalescent COVID-19.

The chain's CDR3 is CASRGTGEETQYF. For the CDR3, the DNA is TGTGCCAGCAGGGGAACAGGGGAAGAGACCCAGTACTTC. The genes are TRBV2 and TRBJ2-5, with TRBD1 matching over 7 bases. Germline CDR1 SNHLY, CDR2 FYNNEI. The CDR3 contains 13 residues. V was pared by 6 bases and J by 3 bases, with 4 bases of the junction left unmatched.

The rearrangement joins TRBV6-5 to TRBJ2-7; 8 bases are shared with TRBD1. In germline, CDR1 is MNHEY, CDR2 SVGAGI. With 3 bases clipped from V and 4 bases from J, the junction kept 2 bases outside the gene matches. This CDR3 comprises 13 residues. The CDR3 here is CASSYRQGYEQYF. CDR3 DNA sequence: TGTGCCAGCAGTTATCGACAGGGGTACGAGCAGTACTTC.

The chain is built from TRBV18 and TRBJ1-5; 9 bases match TRBD1. This CDR3 has 19 residues. V trimming: 4 bases; J trimming: 0 bases; junction bases outside the gene matches: 13. Germline V gene data show CDR1 as KGHSH and CDR2 as LQKENI. CDR3 sequence reads: CASSLNRGRGIDSNQPQHF. Written as DNA, the CDR3 is TGTGCCAGCTCACTCAACAGGGGGCGAGGAATCGATAGCAATCAGCCCCAGCATTTT.

The CDR3 region is CASSPPRGQGGYTF. DNA for the CDR3: TGTGCCAGCAGCCCCCCCAGGGGGCAGGGGGGCTACACCTTC. This chain joins TRBV7-3 and TRBJ1-2, with 8 bases fitting TRBD1. The trim removed 5 bases at V and 8 bases at J, leaving 10 bases unmatched. The CDR3 length is 14 residues. The germline V gene encodes CDR1 SGHTA and CDR2 FQGTGA.

J is TRBJ2-7 and V is TRBV29-1; 8 bases line up with TRBD2. With V trimmed by 2 bases and J by 0 bases, 9 bases remained unmatched. The CDR3 totals 16 residues. Germline values: CDR1 SQVTM, CDR2 ANQGSEA. CDR3 nucleotide sequence: TGCAGCGTTGAATTGGCCAGCGGGGGCCCCTCCTACGAGCAGTACTTC. This encodes CSVELASGGPSYEQYF.

This chain links TRBV18 with TRBJ1-2; possible D gene TRBD1, 6 bases. Deletions cut 2 bases from V and 4 bases from J, with 11 bases between. There are 14 residues in the CDR3. CDR1 KGHSH and CDR2 LQKENI come from the germline V gene. CDR3 DNA: TGTGCCAGCTCACCAGACAGGACTAGCTATGGCTACACCTTC. Amino acid sequence: CASSPDRTSYGYTF.

The gene calls are TRBV19 and TRBJ1-4, with 8 nucleotides matching TRBD1. This CDR3 spans 14 amino acids. V shed 6 bases, J shed 8 bases, and the junction held 8 bases outside the gene matches. Germline V lookup: CDR1 LNHDA, CDR2 SQIVND (reference sequence). The CDR3 nucleotides read TGTGCCAGTAGCCGAGACAGGGGAGAGGAAAAACTGTTTTTT. Encoded protein: CASSRDRGEEKLFF.

The chain has TRBV19 and TRBJ1-4; D might be TRBD1 (5 bases). Trimming stripped 2 bases from V and 7 bases from J, with 17 bases between. The CDR3 runs 16 residues. Germline CDR1 LNHDA, CDR2 SQIVND (reference sequence). The CDR3 DNA sequence: TGTGCCAGTAGTATAAACTTTAGGCGGGGACTTGAAAAACTGTTTTTT. It yields the protein CASSINFRRGLEKLFF. The entire variable domain, with the rest obtained from reference TRBV19 and TRBJ1-4, is as follows: DGGITQSPKYLFRKEGQNVTLSCEQNLNHDAMYWYRQDPGQGLRLIYYSQIVNDFQKGDIAEGYSVSREKKESFPLTVTSAQKNPTAFYLCASSINFRRGLEKLFFGSGTQLSVL.

This rearrangement joins TRBV7-3 to TRBJ1-1, with 7 bases lining up with TRBD1. The CDR3 is made up of 14 amino acids. The V and J ends lost 5 bases and 0 bases, in that order; junction bases with no gene match: 3. Per germline, CDR1 SGHTA and CDR2 FQGTGA. CDR3 amino acids: CASSAGGMNTEAFF. The CDR3 coding sequence is TGTGCCAGCAGCGCAGGGGGTATGAACACTGAAGCTTTCTTT.

The chain links TRBV18 to TRBJ2-5; D is possibly TRBD2 (5 bases). The CDR3 loop spans 13 amino acids. Trimming stripped 2 bases from V and 5 bases from J, with 9 bases between. CDR1 and CDR2 from the germline V gene are KGHSH and LQKENI. The CDR3 region has the DNA TGTGCCAGCTCACCAGGGAGTGGGGAGACCCAGTACTTC. It specifies CASSPGSGETQYF.

The genes are TRBV27 and TRBJ2-7, with TRBD1 identical over 11 bases. This CDR3 is 13 amino acids long. Germline V gives CDR1 MNHEY, CDR2 SMNVEV (reference sequence). With 6 bases clipped from V and 3 bases from J, the junction kept 1 base outside the gene matches. CDR3 bases: TGTGCCAGCAGGGGACAGGGGGGCTACGAGCAGTACTTC. Translation: CASRGQGGYEQYF.

V usage is TRBV3-1 (or the pseudogene TRBV3-2) and J usage is TRBJ2-2; D not certain. CDR1 and CDR2 from the germline V gene are LGHDT and YNNKEL (reference sequence). The CDR3 totals 15 residues. V lost 4 bases and J 3 bases, leaving 12 bases between the germline ends. This CDR3 reads CASSRTTSDTGELFF. CDR3 nucleotide sequence: TGTGCCAGCAGCCGCACGACATCGGACACCGGGGAGCTGTTTTTT.

The V and J genes are TRBV27 and TRBJ2-1; TRBD2 is a possible D gene (5 bases). Trimming shortened V by 5 bases and J by 9 bases, and 14 bases separated the two germline ends. CDR3 length equals 13 residues. From germline, CDR1 is MNHEY and CDR2 SMNVEV (reference sequence). CDR3 region: CASSTGLRSEQFF. CDR3 nucleotide sequence: TGTGCCAGCAGTACTGGACTCAGGAGTGAGCAGTTCTTC.

The chain employs TRBV7-8 and TRBJ2-6; 13 bases match TRBD2. The V gene end was trimmed by 8 bases and the J gene end by 2 bases; junction bases not matched to a gene: 6. The CDR3 length is 17 residues. Germline values: CDR1 SGHVS, CDR2 FQNEAQ. CDR3 coding DNA: TGTGCCAGCGGGACTAGCGGGGTAGGGACTGGGGCCAACGTCCTGACTTTC. This codes for CASGTSGVGTGANVLTF.

The chain is built from TRBV2 and TRBJ1-5, with TRBD1 as a possible D gene (6 bases). The V end was cut by 4 bases, the J end by 2 bases, with 18 bases between. Germline V gene data show CDR1 as SNHLY and CDR2 as FYNNEI. The CDR3 totals 17 residues. CDR3 region: CASSGGPGRGGNQPQHF. For the CDR3, the DNA is TGTGCCAGCAGTGGGGGACCCGGCAGGGGAGGCAATCAGCCCCAGCATTTT.